This T cell receptor (beta chain) is drawn from a study of blood T cell repertoires in COVID-19. Background on the study: There were acute and convalescent COVID-19 samples, and they came from the United States, Italy and Spain. PBMCs, B-cell-depleted T cells, or T cells were the source of the cDNA or gDNA that made up the material.

The germline V gene has CDR1 SGHNT and CDR2 YYREEE (reference sequence). This CDR3 has 16 amino acids. Losses at the gene ends were 5 bases for V and 4 bases for J; bases not matched to a gene: 10. Source study methods: For nucleated cells, counts were estimated from reference gene primer amplification. Sequenced by immunoSEQ multiplex PCR; TCRdb stores in-frame clones only, minus some. That table supplies the V and J calls and clone size; D and trimming were determined from the DNA. The table lists 120,000 to 150,000 clones, approximately 80% of them singletons. V gene TRBV5-4 combines with J gene TRBJ2-2; TRBD1 aligns across 8 bases. This clonotype was sampled from a woman between 35 and 50 years old with active or convalescent COVID-19. The sequencing sample was made of peripheral blood. CDR3 bases: TGTGCCAGCAGACCTGACAGGGGCGCGGGCACCGGGGAGCTGTTTTTT. Translated, it gives CASRPDRGAGTGELFF. Variable domain in full (rest from reference TRBV5-4 and TRBJ2-2): ETGVTQSPTHLIKTRGQQVTLRCSSQSGHNTVSWYQQALGQGPQFIFQYYREEENGRGNFPPRFSGLQFPNYSSELNVNALELDDSALYLCASRPDRGAGTGELFFGEGSRLTVL.